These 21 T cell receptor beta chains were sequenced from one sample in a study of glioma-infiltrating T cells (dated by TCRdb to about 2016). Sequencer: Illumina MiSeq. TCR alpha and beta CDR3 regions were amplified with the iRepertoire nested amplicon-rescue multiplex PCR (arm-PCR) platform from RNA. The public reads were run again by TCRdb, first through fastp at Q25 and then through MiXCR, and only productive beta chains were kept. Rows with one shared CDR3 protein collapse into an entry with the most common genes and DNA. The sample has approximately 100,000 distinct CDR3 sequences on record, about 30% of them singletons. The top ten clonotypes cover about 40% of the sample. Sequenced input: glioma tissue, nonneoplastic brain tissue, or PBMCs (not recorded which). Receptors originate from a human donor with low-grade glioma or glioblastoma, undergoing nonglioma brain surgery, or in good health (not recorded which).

CDR3 nucleotide sequence: TGTGCCAGCAGCTTAGGTCCGGGGGCAGGAACACCCCTCCACTTT. Translated, it gives CASSLGPGAGTPLHF. The J gene is TRBJ1-6, the V gene TRBV7-3; D possibly corresponds to TRBD1 (6 bases). V was trimmed by 2 bases and J by 11 bases, leaving 16 bases between them. The CDR3 has 15 residues. The germline V gene encodes CDR1 SGHTA and CDR2 FQGTGA.

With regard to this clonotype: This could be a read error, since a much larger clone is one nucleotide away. The CDR3 loop is CASSFQGTETQYF. The DNA of the CDR3 is TGTGCCAGCAGTTTCCAAGGGACGGAGACCCAGTACTTC. This rearrangement joins TRBV28 to TRBJ2-5; TRBD1 or TRBD2 may be the D gene (5 bases each). This CDR3 comprises 13 residues. Per germline, CDR1 MDHEN and CDR2 SYDVKM. Trimming took 3 bases from V and 5 from J, leaving 10 bases between them.

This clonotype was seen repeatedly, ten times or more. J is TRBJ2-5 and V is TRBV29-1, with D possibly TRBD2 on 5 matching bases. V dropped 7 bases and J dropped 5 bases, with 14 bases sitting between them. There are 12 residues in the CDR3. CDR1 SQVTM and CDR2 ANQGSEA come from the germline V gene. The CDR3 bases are TGCAGCGGCCGGGGTACGACTGAGACCCAGTACTTC. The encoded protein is CSGRGTTETQYF.

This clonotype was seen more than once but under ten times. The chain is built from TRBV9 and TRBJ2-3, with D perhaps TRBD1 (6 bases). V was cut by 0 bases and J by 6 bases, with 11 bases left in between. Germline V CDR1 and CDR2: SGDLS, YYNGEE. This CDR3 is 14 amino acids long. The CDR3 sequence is CASSVAVGADTQYF. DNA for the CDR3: TGTGCCAGCAGCGTAGCAGTGGGGGCCGATACGCAGTATTTT. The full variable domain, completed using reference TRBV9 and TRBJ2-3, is DSGVTQTPKHLITATGQRVTLRCSPRSGDLSVYWYQQSLDQGLQFLIQYYNGEERAKGNILERFSAQQFPDLHSELNLSSLELGDSALYFCASSVAVGADTQYFGPGTRLTVL.

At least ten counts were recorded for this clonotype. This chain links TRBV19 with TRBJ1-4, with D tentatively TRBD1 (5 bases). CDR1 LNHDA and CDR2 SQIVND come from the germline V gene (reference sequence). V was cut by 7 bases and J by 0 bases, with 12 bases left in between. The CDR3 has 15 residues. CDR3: CASNGQYATNEKLFF. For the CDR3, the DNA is TGTGCCAGTAATGGACAATATGCAACTAATGAAAAACTGTTTTTT.

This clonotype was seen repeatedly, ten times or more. As DNA, the CDR3 is TGCAGTGCTAGTGTTCTCAAGGGTAACAATGAGCAGTTCTTC. Translated, it gives CSASVLKGNNEQFF. V is TRBV20-1 and J is TRBJ2-1; D uncertain. The CDR3 runs 14 residues. The germline V gene has CDR1 DFQATT and CDR2 SNEGSKA (reference sequence). V lost 3 bases, J lost 5 bases, and 14 bases lay in between.

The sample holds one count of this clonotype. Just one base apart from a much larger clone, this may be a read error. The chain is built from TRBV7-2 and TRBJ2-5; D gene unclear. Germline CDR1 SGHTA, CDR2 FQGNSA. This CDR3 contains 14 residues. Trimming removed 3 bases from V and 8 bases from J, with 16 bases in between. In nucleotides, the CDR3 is TGTGCCAGCAGCTTCGAGGATAGTAGGCATACCCAGTACTTC. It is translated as CASSFEDSRHTQYF.

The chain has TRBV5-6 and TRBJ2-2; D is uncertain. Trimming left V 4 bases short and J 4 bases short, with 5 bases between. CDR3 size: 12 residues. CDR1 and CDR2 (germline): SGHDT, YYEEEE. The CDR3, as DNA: TGTGCCAGCAGCCGACCCACCGGGGAGCTGTTTTTT. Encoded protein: CASSRPTGELFF.

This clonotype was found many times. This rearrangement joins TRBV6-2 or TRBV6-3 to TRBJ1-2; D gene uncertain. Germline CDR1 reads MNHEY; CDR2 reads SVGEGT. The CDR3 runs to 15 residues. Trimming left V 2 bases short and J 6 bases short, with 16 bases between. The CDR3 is CASSYPLPGMNGYTF. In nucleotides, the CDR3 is TGTGCCAGCAGTTACCCCTTACCCGGGATGAATGGCTACACCTTC.

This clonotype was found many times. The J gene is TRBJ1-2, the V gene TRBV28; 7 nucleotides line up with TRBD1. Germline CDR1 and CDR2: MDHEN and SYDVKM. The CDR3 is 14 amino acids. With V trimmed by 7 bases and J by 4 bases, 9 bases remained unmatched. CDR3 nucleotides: TGTGCCAGCATCCCGGGACAGACGGGCTATGGCTACACCTTC. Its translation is CASIPGQTGYGYTF.

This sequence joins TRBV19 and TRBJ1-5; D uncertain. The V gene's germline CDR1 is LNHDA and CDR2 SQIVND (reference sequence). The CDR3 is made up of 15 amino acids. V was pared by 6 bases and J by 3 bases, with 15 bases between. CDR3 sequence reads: CASSKRYGYNQPQHF. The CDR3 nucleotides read TGTGCCAGTAGCAAGCGGTACGGGTACAATCAGCCCCAGCATTTT. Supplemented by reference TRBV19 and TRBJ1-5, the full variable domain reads DGGITQSPKYLFRKEGQNVTLSCEQNLNHDAMYWYRQDPGQGLRLIYYSQIVNDFQKGDIAEGYSVSREKKESFPLTVTSAQKNPTAFYLCASSKRYGYNQPQHFGDGTRLSIL.

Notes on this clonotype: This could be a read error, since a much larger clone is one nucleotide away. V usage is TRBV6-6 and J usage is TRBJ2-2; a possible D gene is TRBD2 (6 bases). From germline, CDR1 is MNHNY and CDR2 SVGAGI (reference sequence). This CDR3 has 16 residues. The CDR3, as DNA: TGTGCCAGCAGTTACTCGAGAGTACTGAACACCGGGGGGCTGTTTTTT. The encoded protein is CASSYSRVLNTGGLFF.

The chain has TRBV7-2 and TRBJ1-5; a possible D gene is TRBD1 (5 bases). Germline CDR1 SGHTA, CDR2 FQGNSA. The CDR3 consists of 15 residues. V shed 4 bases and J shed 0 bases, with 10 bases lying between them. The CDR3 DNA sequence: TGTGCCAGCAGCTCCTACAGGTATAGCAATCAGCCCCAGCATTTT. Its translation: CASSSYRYSNQPQHF.

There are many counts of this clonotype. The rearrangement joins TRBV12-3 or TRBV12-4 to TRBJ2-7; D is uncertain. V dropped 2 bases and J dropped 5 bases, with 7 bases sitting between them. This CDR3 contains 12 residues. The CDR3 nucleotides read TGTGCCAGCAGTTTATATCTTAACGAGCAGTACTTC. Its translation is CASSLYLNEQYF.

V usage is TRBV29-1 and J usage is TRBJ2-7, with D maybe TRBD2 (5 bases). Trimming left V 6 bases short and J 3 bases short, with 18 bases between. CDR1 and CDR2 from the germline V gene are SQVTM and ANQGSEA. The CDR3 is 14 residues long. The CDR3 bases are TGCAGCGTCTGTTGGGGAGACGGGTGCTACGAGCAGTACTTC. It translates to CSVCWGDGCYEQYF.

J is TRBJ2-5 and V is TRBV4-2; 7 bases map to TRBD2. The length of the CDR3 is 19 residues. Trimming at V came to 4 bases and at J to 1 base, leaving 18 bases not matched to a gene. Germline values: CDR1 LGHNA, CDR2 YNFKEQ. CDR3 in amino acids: CASSRTPGGGRTAQETQYF. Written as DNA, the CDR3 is TGTGCCAGCAGCCGGACCCCTGGGGGGGGAAGAACAGCCCAAGAGACCCAGTACTTC.

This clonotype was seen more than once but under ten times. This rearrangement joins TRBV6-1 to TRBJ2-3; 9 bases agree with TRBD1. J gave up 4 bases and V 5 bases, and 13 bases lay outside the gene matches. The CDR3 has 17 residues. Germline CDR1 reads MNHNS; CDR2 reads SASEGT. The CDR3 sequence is CASSSLPGQGKSDTQYF. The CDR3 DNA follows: TGTGCCAGCAGTTCTCTCCCGGGACAGGGAAAATCAGATACGCAGTATTTT.

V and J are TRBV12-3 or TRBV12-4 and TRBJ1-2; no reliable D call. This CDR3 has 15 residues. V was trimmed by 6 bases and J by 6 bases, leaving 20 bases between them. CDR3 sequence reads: CASRPRSGGVHGYTF. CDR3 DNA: TGTGCCAGCAGGCCCCGATCGGGAGGCGTCCATGGCTACACCTTC.

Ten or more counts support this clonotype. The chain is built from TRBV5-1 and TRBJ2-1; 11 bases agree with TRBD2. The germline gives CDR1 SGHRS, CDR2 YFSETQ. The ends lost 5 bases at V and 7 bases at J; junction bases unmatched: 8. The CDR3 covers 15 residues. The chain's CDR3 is CASRHSGGDSNEQFF. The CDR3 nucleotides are TGCGCCAGCAGGCATAGCGGGGGGGATTCGAATGAGCAGTTCTTC.

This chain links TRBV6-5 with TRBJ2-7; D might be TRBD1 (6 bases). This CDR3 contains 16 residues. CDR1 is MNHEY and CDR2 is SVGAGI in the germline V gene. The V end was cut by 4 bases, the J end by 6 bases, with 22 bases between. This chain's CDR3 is CASSFYPGVGAFEQYF. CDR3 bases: TGTGCCAGCAGTTTCTACCCAGGGGTCGGAGCCTTCGAGCAGTACTTC.

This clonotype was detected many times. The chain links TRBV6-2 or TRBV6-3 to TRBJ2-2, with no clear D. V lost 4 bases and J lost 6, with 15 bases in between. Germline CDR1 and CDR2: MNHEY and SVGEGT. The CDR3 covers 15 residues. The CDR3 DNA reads TGTGCCAGCAGTTTACTCGAAGTAGTTGCCGGGGAGCTGTTTTTT. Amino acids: CASSLLEVVAGELFF.